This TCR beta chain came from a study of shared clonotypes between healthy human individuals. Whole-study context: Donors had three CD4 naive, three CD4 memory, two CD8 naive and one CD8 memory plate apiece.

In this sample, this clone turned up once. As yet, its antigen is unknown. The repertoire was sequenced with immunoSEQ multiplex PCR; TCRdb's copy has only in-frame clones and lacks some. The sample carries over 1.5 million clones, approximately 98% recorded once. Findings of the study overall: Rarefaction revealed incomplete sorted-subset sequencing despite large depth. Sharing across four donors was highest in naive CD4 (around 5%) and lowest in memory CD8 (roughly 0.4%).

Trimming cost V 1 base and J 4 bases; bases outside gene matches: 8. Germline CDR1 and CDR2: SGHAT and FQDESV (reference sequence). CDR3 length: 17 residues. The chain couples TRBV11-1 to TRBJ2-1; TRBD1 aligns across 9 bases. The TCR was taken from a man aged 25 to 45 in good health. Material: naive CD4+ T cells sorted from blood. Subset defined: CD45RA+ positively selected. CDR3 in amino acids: CASSLDWRQGGYNEQFF. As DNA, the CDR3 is TGTGCCAGCAGCTTAGATTGGCGACAGGGGGGTTACAATGAGCAGTTCTTC.